This record concerns one T cell receptor beta chain sequence. The CDR3 spans 14 residues. Germline CDR1 LGHNA, CDR2 YNFKEQ. The V gene lost 4 bases and the J gene lost 3 bases, with 9 bases spanning the gap. Each CDR3 protein is one row after TCRdb ran MiXCR on the reads. This sample carries around 88,000 distinct CDR3 sequences, around a third of them seen once, and the ten largest clones take about 2%. These data originate in a study of type 1 regulatory T cells. The rearrangement links TRBV4-2 to TRBJ2-2, with a possible D match to TRBD1 (5 bases). The receptor was isolated from a human donor in good health. The sequenced sample was CD4+ T cells, either the whole sample or a sorted fraction (not recorded which). Written as DNA, the CDR3 is TGTGCCAGCAGCCGATCGACAGACACCGGGGAGCTGTTTTTT. Protein: CASSRSTDTGELFF.